This is a list of T cell receptor beta chains from one sample in a study of long-term antiretroviral therapy in people with HIV. Profiling relied on immunoSEQ multiplex PCR, and the TCRdb table lists in-frame clones only, not all of them. Counted here are 15,000 to 20,000 clones, roughly 84% occurring once; the ten biggest clones make up approximately 8%. The source was unsorted PBMCs, collected 0.9 years after starting antiretroviral therapy. These receptors came from a man aged 18 to 35 with HIV. The CDR3 runs from the conserved cysteine through the conserved F or W. Each record gives: J gene, V gene, D gene, clone size, CDR3 DNA, CDR3 protein. A D gene is named only where the DNA matches it firmly. Clone size is not always given. Where it is, it says once, few, many or a class for expanded clones.

J: TRBJ1-1
V: TRBV9
D: -
size: -
DNA: TGTGCCAGCAGCCCGGAGAACACTGAAGCTTTCTTT
CDR3: CASSPENTEAFF

J: TRBJ1-2
V: TRBV6-1
D: -
size: -
DNA: TGTGCCAGCAGCGGGGGCTACACCTTC
CDR3: CASSGGYTF

J: TRBJ2-7
V: TRBV6-5
D: TRBD1
size: -
DNA: TGTGCCAGCAGCATGACAGGGAAAACCTACGAGCAGTACTTC
CDR3: CASSMTGKTYEQYF

J: TRBJ1-1
V: TRBV6-1
D: -
size: once
DNA: TGTGCCAGCAGTGAAACCACCATGAACACTGAAGCTTTCTTT
CDR3: CASSETTMNTEAFF

J: TRBJ2-5
V: TRBV7-2
D: TRBD1
size: -
DNA: TGTGCCAGCAGCTTGGGGTTAGGACAGGCCCAAGAGACCCAGTACTTC
CDR3: CASSLGLGQAQETQYF

J: TRBJ1-1
V: TRBV4-1
D: -
size: -
DNA: TGCGCCAGCAGCCAAGTCGGGGGCCCTGAAGCTTTCTTT
CDR3: CASSQVGGPEAFF

J: TRBJ2-5
V: TRBV6-5
D: -
size: few
DNA: TGTGCCAGCAGTTCGCCCACTGAAGAGACCCAGTACTTC
CDR3: CASSSPTEETQYF

J: TRBJ1-1
V: TRBV28
D: -
size: once
DNA: TGTGCCAGCAGTTCCGACCGACACATGAACACTGAAGCTTTCTTT
CDR3: CASSSDRHMNTEAFF

J: TRBJ2-6
V: TRBV7-9
D: -
size: -
DNA: TGTGCCAGCAGGGCTATGGGGGCGCCTGGGGCCAACGTCCTGACTTTC
CDR3: CASRAMGAPGANVLTF

J: TRBJ1-1
V: TRBV28
D: -
size: -
DNA: TGTGCCAGCATCTGGGACGGGGGGAACACTGAAGCTTTCTTT
CDR3: CASIWDGGNTEAFF

J: TRBJ2-1
V: TRBV7-7
D: TRBD1
size: -
DNA: TGTGCTAGCAGCTTTGAGGGGGCCATCAATGAGCAGTTCTTC
CDR3: CASSFEGAINEQFF

J: TRBJ2-5
V: TRBV19
D: TRBD2
size: -
DNA: TGTGCCAGTAGTCGGACTAGCGGGGGGTACCAAGAGACCCAGTACTTC
CDR3: CASSRTSGGYQETQYF

J: TRBJ1-4
V: TRBV27
D: -
size: once
DNA: TGTGCCAGCAGTTTATCTGACAGCTCTAATGAAAAACTGTTTTTT
CDR3: CASSLSDSSNEKLFF

J: TRBJ1-5
V: TRBV6-6
D: -
size: -
DNA: TGTGCCAGCAGTTACTCAACGGCAATGAGCAATCAGCCCCAGCATTTT
CDR3: CASSYSTAMSNQPQHF

J: TRBJ1-1
V: TRBV28
D: -
size: -
DNA: TGTGCCAGCAGTCCTGTGGACTTGAGCACTGAAGCTTTCTTT
CDR3: CASSPVDLSTEAFF

J: TRBJ2-7
V: TRBV4-2
D: TRBD2
size: -
DNA: TGTGCCAGCAGCCAAGAACCTCTGGTGGGAGGGGCTAACTCCTACGAGCAGTACTTC
CDR3: CASSQEPLVGGANSYEQYF

J: TRBJ2-2
V: TRBV28
D: TRBD1
size: -
DNA: TGTGCCAGCAGTTTAAGCACACAGGGGGCCGGGGAGCTGTTTTTT
CDR3: CASSLSTQGAGELFF

J: TRBJ1-1
V: TRBV4-1
D: -
size: -
DNA: TGCGCCAGCAGCCAACCGGGCCAAAGCGGGACTCAGCTCTTT
CDR3: CASSQPGQSGTQLF

J: TRBJ1-4
V: TRBV5-5
D: -
size: -
DNA: TGTGCCAGCAGCTTTGAAGGGGACCCTAATGAAAAACTGTTTTTT
CDR3: CASSFEGDPNEKLFF

J: TRBJ1-5
V: TRBV10-3
D: TRBD1
size: once
DNA: TGTGCCATCCAGAGGGGGCCTACTCAGCCCCAGCATTTT
CDR3: CAIQRGPTQPQHF

J: TRBJ2-5
V: TRBV5-1
D: TRBD1
size: few
DNA: TGCGCCAGCAGCTTCGGACAGGGAGGGACCCAGTACTTC
CDR3: CASSFGQGGTQYF

J: TRBJ1-4
V: TRBV5-8
D: -
size: once
DNA: TGTGCCAGCAGCTTGGGTTACGGAGGGGAAAAACTGTTTTTT
CDR3: CASSLGYGGEKLFF

J: TRBJ1-2
V: TRBV30
D: -
size: -
DNA: TGTGCCTGGAGTGTGGGAGGGCTGCGAGGCTACACCTTC
CDR3: CAWSVGGLRGYTF

J: TRBJ2-7
V: TRBV5-1
D: -
size: -
DNA: TGCGCCAGCAGCCCTCTCGGGATATCCTACGAGCAGTACTTC
CDR3: CASSPLGISYEQYF

J: TRBJ1-5
V: TRBV7-9
D: -
size: -
DNA: TGTGCCAGCAGCTTGCTGGGGGGGGGCAATCAGCCCCAGCATTTT
CDR3: CASSLLGGGNQPQHF

J: TRBJ1-1
V: TRBV19
D: -
size: once
DNA: TGTGCCAGTAACCTGGACCGGAACACTGAAGCTTTCTTT
CDR3: CASNLDRNTEAFF

J: TRBJ2-6
V: TRBV10-3
D: TRBD1
size: -
DNA: TGTGCCATCAGTGAGTCGGACAGGGCCATCCTTGGGGCCAACGTCCTGACTTTC
CDR3: CAISESDRAILGANVLTF

J: TRBJ1-1
V: TRBV5-1
D: -
size: -
DNA: TGCGCCAGCAGCCCCAACTCGGTCGGGGATGAAGCTTTCTTT
CDR3: CASSPNSVGDEAFF

J: TRBJ1-3
V: TRBV6-1
D: -
size: -
DNA: TGTGCCAGCAGTGTCTCTATAATTCTCGGCTCTGGAAACACCATATATTTT
CDR3: CASSVSIILGSGNTIYF

J: TRBJ1-1
V: TRBV7-9
D: -
size: -
DNA: TGTGCCAGCAGCTTATTAAACGCTGAAGCTTTCTTT
CDR3: CASSLLNAEAFF

J: TRBJ1-1
V: TRBV10-2
D: -
size: -
DNA: TGCGCCAGCAGTGAGTACAGAGTAAACACTGAAGCTTTCTTT
CDR3: CASSEYRVNTEAFF

J: TRBJ1-3
V: TRBV19
D: -
size: -
DNA: TGTGCCAGTAGTCCCCCCGGACTGGAAAACACCATATATTTT
CDR3: CASSPPGLENTIYF

J: TRBJ2-3
V: TRBV27
D: -
size: -
DNA: TGTGCCAGCAGTGGAGAAGTACCAGATACGCAGTATTTT
CDR3: CASSGEVPDTQYF

J: TRBJ1-5
V: TRBV6-4
D: -
size: -
DNA: TGTGCCAGCAGACGTTGTCAGGGAAGCAATCAGCCCCAGCATTTT
CDR3: CASRRCQGSNQPQHF

J: TRBJ2-1
V: TRBV6-1
D: TRBD2
size: few
DNA: TGTGCCAGCAGTGAACTAGCGGGCTCCTACAATGAGCAGTTCTTC
CDR3: CASSELAGSYNEQFF

J: TRBJ2-2
V: TRBV5-4
D: -
size: -
DNA: TGTGCCAGCAGCTTGAAGAAGGCCGGGGAGCTGTTTTTT
CDR3: CASSLKKAGELFF

J: TRBJ2-3
V: TRBV7-9
D: TRBD2
size: -
DNA: TGTGCCAGCAACCTAGGGACGGGACTAGCGACAGATACGCAGTATTTT
CDR3: CASNLGTGLATDTQYF

J: TRBJ2-1
V: TRBV9
D: TRBD2
size: -
DNA: TGTGCCAGCAGCGTAGGTAGCGGGGCCTCCTACAATGAGCAGTTCTTC
CDR3: CASSVGSGASYNEQFF

J: TRBJ2-1
V: TRBV11-2
D: -
size: -
DNA: TGTGCCAGCAGCTTAGAGTCGCAGTTAGGTAATGAGCAGTTCTTC
CDR3: CASSLESQLGNEQFF

J: TRBJ2-1
V: TRBV10-3
D: TRBD1
size: -
DNA: TGTGCCATCAGTGAAGGTATCGGACAGGGGGCGAATGAGCAGTTCTTC
CDR3: CAISEGIGQGANEQFF

J: TRBJ1-2
V: TRBV28
D: TRBD1
size: -
DNA: TGTGCCAGCAGTTTAGAGGGGGCCTTCTATGGCTACACCTTC
CDR3: CASSLEGAFYGYTF

J: TRBJ1-3
V: TRBV5-1
D: -
size: -
DNA: TGCGCCAGCAGCTGGGGACCCGGCGGCTCTGGAAACACCATATATTTT
CDR3: CASSWGPGGSGNTIYF

J: TRBJ2-3
V: TRBV14
D: TRBD1
size: once
DNA: TGTGCCAGCAGTCAAGCCCGACAGGGTTCGAAAAAGTATTTT
CDR3: CASSQARQGSKKYF

J: TRBJ2-3
V: TRBV7-9
D: TRBD2
size: -
DNA: TGTGCCAGCAGCGCCCCAGCGGGGGGCACAGATACGCAGTATTTT
CDR3: CASSAPAGGTDTQYF

J: TRBJ1-2
V: TRBV7-8
D: TRBD1
size: -
DNA: TGTGCCAGCAGCTTAGTTCGACAGGGCCAAGGCTACACCTTC
CDR3: CASSLVRQGQGYTF

J: TRBJ1-2
V: TRBV7-9
D: TRBD1
size: -
DNA: TGTGCCAGCAGCTTATATGGGGGACAGTCCTATGGCTACACCTTC
CDR3: CASSLYGGQSYGYTF

J: TRBJ2-1
V: TRBV11-2
D: -
size: -
DNA: TGTGCCAGCAGCGATACCATAGGCTCCCCGGAGTTCTTC
CDR3: CASSDTIGSPEFF

J: TRBJ2-7
V: TRBV10-3
D: -
size: -
DNA: TGTGCCATCAGTGTAGGAGGGATCTACGAGCAGTACTTC
CDR3: CAISVGGIYEQYF

J: TRBJ1-1
V: TRBV9
D: -
size: -
DNA: TGTGCCAGCAGCGTAACCACCCTCCTGGGGGGGGCGGGCACTGAAGCTTTCTTT
CDR3: CASSVTTLLGGAGTEAFF

J: TRBJ1-2
V: TRBV13
D: -
size: -
DNA: TGTGCCAGCAGCTTAGGTCGGCGAAATGGCTACACCTTC
CDR3: CASSLGRRNGYTF

J: TRBJ1-2
V: TRBV6-5
D: -
size: -
DNA: TGTGCCAGCAGTTACTCGCCCAGGCTACGCGGCTATGGCTACACCTTC
CDR3: CASSYSPRLRGYGYTF

J: TRBJ2-3
V: TRBV7-9
D: -
size: -
DNA: TGTGCCAGCAGCAGCTCAGGCACAGATACGCAGTATTTT
CDR3: CASSSSGTDTQYF

J: TRBJ1-4
V: TRBV2
D: -
size: -
DNA: TGTGCCAGCAGTGAAGCCTCCGGGGCGAGTGAAAAACTGTTTTTT
CDR3: CASSEASGASEKLFF

J: TRBJ1-5
V: TRBV6-6
D: -
size: -
DNA: TGTGCCAGCAGTTACTCCCTTGCACCCAATCAGCCCCAGCATTTT
CDR3: CASSYSLAPNQPQHF

J: TRBJ1-5
V: TRBV19
D: TRBD1
size: -
DNA: TGTGCCAGTAGTAATTCCCTAGGGGACAGCAGCAGCAATCAGCCCCAGCATTTT
CDR3: CASSNSLGDSSSNQPQHF

J: TRBJ1-1
V: TRBV27
D: -
size: -
DNA: TGTGCCAGCAGTTCCTACAGAGAAAACTTGAACACTGAAGCTTTCTTT
CDR3: CASSSYRENLNTEAFF

J: TRBJ1-4
V: TRBV5-5
D: TRBD1
size: -
DNA: TGTGCCAGCAGCTCCGGACAGGATGAAAAACTGTTTTTT
CDR3: CASSSGQDEKLFF

J: TRBJ2-6
V: TRBV6-5
D: -
size: -
DNA: TGTGCCAGCAGTCTGGACGGCTCTGGGGCCAACGTCCTGACTTTC
CDR3: CASSLDGSGANVLTF

J: TRBJ2-7
V: TRBV28
D: TRBD1
size: -
DNA: TGTGCCAGCACGACCGGCGGACAGGGGGAGTACGAGCAGTACTTC
CDR3: CASTTGGQGEYEQYF